The sequence of this T cell receptor (beta chain) was determined in a study of regulatory T cells in long-lasting Graves disease. This clonotype turned up a few times. Its specificity is unknown. Noted time point: newly diagnosed GD, antithyroid drugs for less than 3 months. The authors made the TCR library using RNA they extracted from PBMCs. CDR1 is LNHDA and CDR2 is SQIVND in the germline V gene (reference sequence). Trimming took off 6 bases at V and 2 bases at J, with 16 bases between the two ends. The length of the CDR3 is 15 residues. Broader study findings: Persistent Graves' disease cases displayed lower TCR diversity than newly diagnosed ones. The work looked only at peripheral blood and did not look at thyroid tissue. Patients with persistent disease shared around 2,700 public clonotypes, outpacing the approximately 970 shared by new patients.

Relying on iRepertoire HTBI primers and Arm-PCR of CDR3 regions, the team built TCR beta libraries. Each CDR3 protein is one row after TCRdb ran MiXCR on the multiplex PCR reads. Here the sample spans around 400,000 distinct CDR3 sequences, about 11% being singletons. In addition, the sample was reused for a study of T cells in Graves' hyperthyroidism and ophthalmopathy. That paper notes: The primer set for the first-round RT-PCR of the TCR CDR3 was HTBI.

The specimen was peripheral blood mononuclear cells (PBMCs), collected at new diagnosis, from a patient treated with antithyroid drugs. J is TRBJ1-1 and V is TRBV19, with D unresolved. The clonotype originates from a woman younger than 30 with Graves disease. For the CDR3, the DNA is TGTGCCAGTAGAGGGCCCTTTAGACAAAACACTGAAGCTTTCTTT. Residues: CASRGPFRQNTEAFF. Drawing the rest from reference TRBV19 and TRBJ1-1, the complete variable domain is DGGITQSPKYLFRKEGQNVTLSCEQNLNHDAMYWYRQDPGQGLRLIYYSQIVNDFQKGDIAEGYSVSREKKESFPLTVTSAQKNPTAFYLCASRGPFRQNTEAFFGQGTRLTVV.